Below, 20 T cell receptor beta chains from the same sample are listed, as sequenced in a study of blood T cell repertoires in COVID-19. Sequencing was performed with immunoSEQ multiplex PCR; in TCRdb, only in-frame clones are kept and a portion is missing. The table shows approximately 140,000 clones, with 84% occurring only once. Material: PBMCs or T cells enriched from blood (not recorded which). The receptors stem from a woman aged 45-65 years who had been exposed to COVID-19.

This clone was detected only once. The chain couples TRBV19 to TRBJ2-5; 7 nucleotides line up with TRBD1. The CDR3 consists of 15 residues. Germline-derived CDR1 and CDR2 are LNHDA and SQIVND (reference sequence). Trimming removed 6 bases from V and 1 base from J; junction bases left unmatched: 8. The CDR3 coding sequence is TGTGCCAGTAGGGACGGGACAGCTATCCAAGAGACCCAGTACTTC. It encodes CASRDGTAIQETQYF.

The V gene is TRBV19, the J gene TRBJ2-7; TRBD2 agrees at 7 bases. Germline-derived CDR1 and CDR2 are LNHDA and SQIVND (reference sequence). Germline trimming cut 3 bases from V and 2 bases from J; bases unmatched to any gene: 10. This CDR3 spans 16 amino acids. The CDR3 is CASSISSSGTTYEQYF. The CDR3 bases are TGTGCCAGTAGTATCTCGTCGAGCGGGACCACCTACGAGCAGTACTTC.

The gene calls are TRBV2 and TRBJ1-1; possibly TRBD1 for D (5 bases). The CDR3 runs to 13 residues. Trimming took 3 bases from V and 3 from J, leaving 8 bases between them. Germline V gene lookup returns CDR1 SNHLY and CDR2 FYNNEI. This CDR3 reads CASSEAGHTEAFF. The DNA of the CDR3 is TGTGCCAGCAGTGAGGCAGGGCACACTGAAGCTTTCTTT.

The rearrangement joins TRBV11-3 to TRBJ2-1; 7 bases line up with TRBD2. V shed 0 bases and J 7 bases; nucleotides not matched to a gene: 9. The CDR3 loop spans 16 amino acids. Germline loops: CDR1 SGHNT, CDR2 YENEEA. For the CDR3, the DNA is TGTGCCAGCAGCTTAGATTTGGCGGGAGTAGGGAATGAGCAGTTCTTC. Amino acids: CASSLDLAGVGNEQFF.

CDR3 coding DNA: TGCGCCACCTCGTGGGGGGGAAACGAGCAGTACTTC. Protein product: CATSWGGNEQYF. The V and J genes are TRBV10-1 and TRBJ2-7, with 7 nucleotides matching TRBD2. After removal of 10 bases from V and 5 bases from J, the junction contained 8 bases not matched to a gene. Per the germline V gene, CDR1 is WNHNN and CDR2 is SYGVQD (reference sequence). The CDR3 spans 12 residues.

The rearrangement uses TRBV6-1 and TRBJ2-7, with D maybe TRBD2 (6 bases). The V gene's germline CDR1 is MNHNS and CDR2 SASEGT. V was trimmed by 0 bases and J by 4 bases, leaving 13 bases between them. CDR3 length: 15 amino acids. As DNA, the CDR3 is TGTGCCAGCAGTGAAGCGGTCGGGAGTTTATACGAGCAGTACTTC. This codes for CASSEAVGSLYEQYF.

This sequence joins TRBV4-2 and TRBJ1-1; D uncertain. Trimming took 7 bases from V and 1 from J, leaving 19 bases between them. The length of the CDR3 is 16 residues. In germline, CDR1 is LGHNA, CDR2 YNFKEQ. CDR3 in amino acids: CASKSKSGQENTEAFF. DNA for the CDR3: TGTGCCAGCAAATCGAAAAGTGGCCAGGAGAACACTGAAGCTTTCTTT.

This clone is a singleton in its sample. The V and J genes are TRBV7-9 and TRBJ2-4; tentatively, D is TRBD2 (6 bases). With 4 bases removed from V and 3 bases from J, the gap between germline ends came to 7 bases. Germline lookup yields CDR1 SEHNR and CDR2 FQNEAQ (reference sequence). The CDR3 is made up of 13 amino acids. CDR3 region: CASSSGLKNIQYF. The CDR3 region has the DNA TGTGCCAGCAGCTCGGGACTCAAAAACATTCAGTACTTC.

This chain uses TRBV25-1 with TRBJ1-3; maybe TRBD1 (5 bases). Germline CDR1 reads MGHDK; CDR2 reads SYGVNS. V was cut by 0 bases and J by 3 bases, with 9 bases left in between. The CDR3 is made up of 15 amino acids. CDR3 in DNA: TGTGCCAGCAGTGAATATGGGGGGAATGGAAACACCATATATTTT. As protein: CASSEYGGNGNTIYF.

This clone has more than one count but fewer than ten. The chain links TRBV12-3 or TRBV12-4 to TRBJ2-2; D might be TRBD1 (5 bases). The ends were cut back, 8 bases at V and 4 bases at J, with 11 bases in the middle. The length of the CDR3 is 13 residues. The DNA of the CDR3 is TGTGCCAGCGGGCAGGGCGGCACCGGGGAGCTGTTTTTT. It specifies CASGQGGTGELFF.

This clone was seen only a few times. The V and J genes are TRBV7-8 and TRBJ2-2; the match to TRBD2 covers 7 bases. With V trimmed by 1 base and J by 6 bases, 8 bases remained unmatched. Germline V lookup: CDR1 SGHVS, CDR2 FQNEAQ. The CDR3 is 16 residues long. For the CDR3, the DNA is TGTGCCAGCAGCTTAGTGCGGGGAGGGGCGGCCGGGGAGCTGTTTTTT. Translated: CASSLVRGGAAGELFF.

The V gene is TRBV10-3, the J gene TRBJ2-7, with TRBD2 identical over 7 bases. The CDR3 runs to 12 residues. Germline V lookup: CDR1 ENHRY, CDR2 SYGVKD. The J segment lost 2 bases and the V segment lost 7 bases, leaving 2 bases of the junction unmatched. Here the CDR3 reads CAIMGGAYEQYF. Here the CDR3 DNA reads TGTGCCATCATGGGGGGGGCCTACGAGCAGTACTTC.

The V and J genes are TRBV12-3 or TRBV12-4 and TRBJ1-2; unclear D gene. CDR3 length: 13 residues. Trimming shortened V by 6 bases and J by 8 bases, and 16 bases separated the two germline ends. CDR3 region: CASSPGGAPGYTF. The CDR3 DNA reads as TGTGCCAGCAGCCCGGGAGGTGCTCCGGGCTACACCTTC.

This chain links TRBV7-3 with TRBJ1-6; TRBD1 agrees at 7 bases. J lost 1 base, V lost 5 bases, and 2 bases had no gene match. Germline V gene sequence: CDR1 SGHTA, CDR2 FQGTGA. CDR3 size: 15 residues. CDR3 DNA: TGTGCCAGCAGCCCGACAGGGTCCTATAATTCACCCCTCCACTTT. Translation: CASSPTGSYNSPLHF. Supplemented by reference TRBV7-3 and TRBJ1-6, the full variable domain reads GAGVSQTPSNKVTEKGKYVELRCDPISGHTALYWYRQSLGQGPEFLIYFQGTGAADDSGLPNDRFFAVRPEGSVSTLKIQRTERGDSAVYLCASSPTGSYNSPLHFGNGTRLTVT.

V is TRBV11-3 and J is TRBJ2-7; 7 positions agree with TRBD2. Losses at the gene ends were 7 bases for V and 5 bases for J; bases not matched to a gene: 5. This CDR3 has 12 residues. The V gene's germline CDR1 is SGHNT and CDR2 YENEEA. CDR3 sequence: CASKGAGNEQYF. In DNA form, the CDR3 reads TGTGCCAGCAAGGGAGCGGGAAACGAGCAGTACTTC.

The V call is TRBV3-1 (or the pseudogene TRBV3-2), the J call TRBJ2-7; 8 bases agree with TRBD2. Germline loops: CDR1 LGHDT, CDR2 YNNKEL (reference sequence). This CDR3 contains 19 residues. The V and J ends lost 1 base and 3 bases, in that order; junction bases with no gene match: 17. The CDR3 nucleotides are TGTGCCAGCAGCCAAGGGGCCAGGACAGAGCGGGGGTTTTTCTACGAGCAGTACTTC. This sequence encodes CASSQGARTERGFFYEQYF.

This sequence joins TRBV6-6 and TRBJ1-5, with D uncertain. The length of the CDR3 is 13 residues. Trimming took 4 bases from V and 4 from J, leaving 8 bases between them. Germline lookup yields CDR1 MNHNY and CDR2 SVGAGI (reference sequence). The CDR3 DNA reads TGTGCCAGCAGTTCCCTACTTAATCAGCCCCAGCATTTT. It encodes CASSSLLNQPQHF.

This chain connects TRBV6-6 to TRBJ1-6; D ambiguous. Germline V gene sequence: CDR1 MNHNY, CDR2 SVGAGI (reference sequence). Deletions cut 2 bases from V and 6 bases from J, with 11 bases between. This CDR3 region has 15 residues. The CDR3 loop reads CASSYEAAPNSPLHF. The DNA of the CDR3 is TGTGCCAGCAGTTACGAGGCGGCCCCTAATTCACCCCTCCACTTT.

This sequence joins TRBV12-3 or TRBV12-4 and TRBJ1-6; D gene ambiguous. This CDR3 has 12 residues. V was cut by 6 bases and J by 13 bases, with 13 bases left in between. The CDR3 region is CASSNRASPLHF. DNA for the CDR3: TGTGCCAGCAGCAATAGAGCTTCCCCCCTCCACTTT.

The V call is TRBV5-1, the J call TRBJ1-2, with TRBD1 matching 8 bases. Germline V CDR1 and CDR2: SGHRS, YFSETQ. The CDR3 totals 14 residues. V was pared by 0 bases and J by 6 bases, with 4 bases of the junction left unmatched. The CDR3 nucleotides read TGCGCCAGCAGCTTGGACAGGGGGACGGATGGCTACACCTTC. It codes for CASSLDRGTDGYTF.